This entry lists 5 T cell receptor beta chains sequenced from one sample in a study of CD8 T cells in ankylosing spondylitis. TCRdb called the 5' RACE reads again in MiXCR, with one record for every CDR3 protein. Here the sample spans about 190,000 distinct CDR3 sequences, approximately 13% being singletons. The sample consisted of blood, either unsorted or a sorted T cell fraction (not recorded which). Source of these receptors: a female donor with ankylosing spondylitis or in good health (not recorded which).

This clonotype was counted at least ten times. The V gene is TRBV7-2, the J gene TRBJ1-1; D gene unclear. The V gene's germline CDR1 is SGHTA and CDR2 FQGNSA. Trimming took off 1 base at V and 3 bases at J, with 12 bases between the two ends. The CDR3 has 15 amino acids. The CDR3 region has the DNA TGTGCCAGCAGCTTAGTATGGGGTTTGGACACTGAAGCTTTCTTT. This sequence encodes CASSLVWGLDTEAFF. The full variable domain, its missing parts supplied by reference TRBV7-2 and TRBJ1-1, is GAGVSQSPSNKVTEKGKDVELRCDPISGHTALYWYRQSLGQGLEFLIYFQGNSAPDKSGLPSDRFSAERTGGSVSTLTIQRTQQEDSAVYLCASSLVWGLDTEAFFGQGTRLTVV.

The V and J genes are TRBV7-9 and TRBJ2-1; 8 bases agree with TRBD2. The germline V gene encodes CDR1 SEHNR and CDR2 FQNEAQ (reference sequence). The CDR3 consists of 15 residues. The trim removed 6 bases at V and 2 bases at J, leaving 6 bases unmatched. The CDR3 here is CASRQTSVPYNEQFF. CDR3 bases: TGTGCCAGCAGGCAGACTAGCGTTCCCTACAATGAGCAGTTCTTC.

This clonotype was observed at least ten times. The chain employs TRBV20-1 and TRBJ2-1, with 8 bases lining up with TRBD2. The V gene end was trimmed by 2 bases and the J gene end by 7 bases; junction bases not matched to a gene: 10. The germline V gene encodes CDR1 DFQATT and CDR2 SNEGSKA (reference sequence). The CDR3 runs to 15 residues. The CDR3, as DNA: TGCAGTGCTAGACAGCTCAGCGGGAGTAGAAATGAGCAGTTCTTC. This translates into CSARQLSGSRNEQFF.

The gene calls are TRBV12-3 or TRBV12-4 and TRBJ2-7; 7 positions agree with TRBD1. The length of the CDR3 is 14 residues. J lost 3 bases, V lost 2 bases, and 4 bases had no gene match. CDR3 sequence reads: CASSLTQGVYEQYF. The CDR3 nucleotides read TGTGCCAGCAGTTTAACTCAGGGGGTCTACGAGCAGTACTTC.

This clonotype was found many times. The chain is built from TRBV12-3 or TRBV12-4 and TRBJ2-7; TRBD2 aligns across 8 bases. The CDR3 totals 14 residues. The trim removed 3 bases at V and 2 bases at J, leaving 3 bases unmatched. CDR3 coding DNA: TGTGCCAGCAGTTTCGGCGGGGGGCCCTACGAGCAGTACTTC. It specifies CASSFGGGPYEQYF.